This T cell receptor beta chain derives from a study of OX40 agonist ivuxolimab in advanced cancers. Study at large: One patient with hepatocellular carcinoma and two with cutaneous melanoma, three in all, had partial responses. Study conclusions and caveats: The CD4+ and CD8+ T cells in the blood had expanded clonally by week 6 at 0.1 to 3.0 mg/kg. Clonal expansion in partial responders at 0.1-3.0 mg/kg ranked among the lowest.

Germline V gives CDR1 LGHNA, CDR2 YNFKEQ. The junction had 15 bases not matched to a gene; V was cut back by 0 bases and J by 4 bases. The CDR3 totals 19 residues. The table came from immunoSEQ multiplex PCR; TCRdb's copy has only in-frame clones and leaves some out. This table has about 160,000 clones, 94% appearing once. Points on this clone: Its matching antigen is unknown.

The sequencing used CD4+ or CD8+ T cells sorted from blood, collected in a trial of the OX40 agonist ivuxolimab. This TCR was sampled from an adult with an advanced solid tumor such as melanoma, head and neck, liver or kidney cancer. This chain connects TRBV4-2 to TRBJ1-5; 7 bases are shared with TRBD1. The CDR3 reads CASSQEQGRTGALNQPQHF. The CDR3 DNA is TGTGCCAGCAGCCAAGAGCAGGGCCGAACAGGGGCACTGAATCAGCCCCAGCATTTT.